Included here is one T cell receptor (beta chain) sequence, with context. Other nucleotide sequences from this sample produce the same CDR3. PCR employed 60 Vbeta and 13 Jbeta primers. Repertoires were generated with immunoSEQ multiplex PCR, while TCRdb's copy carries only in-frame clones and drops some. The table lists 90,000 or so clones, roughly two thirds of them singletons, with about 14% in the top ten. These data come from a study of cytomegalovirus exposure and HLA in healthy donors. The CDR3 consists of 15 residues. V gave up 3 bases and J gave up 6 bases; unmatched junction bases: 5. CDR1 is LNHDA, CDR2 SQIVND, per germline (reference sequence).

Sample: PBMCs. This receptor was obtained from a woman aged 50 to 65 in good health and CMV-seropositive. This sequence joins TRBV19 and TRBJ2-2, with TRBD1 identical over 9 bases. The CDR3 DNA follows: TGTGCCAGTAGTATTGGACAGGGGTGGGCCGGGGAGCTGTTTTTT. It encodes CASSIGQGWAGELFF.